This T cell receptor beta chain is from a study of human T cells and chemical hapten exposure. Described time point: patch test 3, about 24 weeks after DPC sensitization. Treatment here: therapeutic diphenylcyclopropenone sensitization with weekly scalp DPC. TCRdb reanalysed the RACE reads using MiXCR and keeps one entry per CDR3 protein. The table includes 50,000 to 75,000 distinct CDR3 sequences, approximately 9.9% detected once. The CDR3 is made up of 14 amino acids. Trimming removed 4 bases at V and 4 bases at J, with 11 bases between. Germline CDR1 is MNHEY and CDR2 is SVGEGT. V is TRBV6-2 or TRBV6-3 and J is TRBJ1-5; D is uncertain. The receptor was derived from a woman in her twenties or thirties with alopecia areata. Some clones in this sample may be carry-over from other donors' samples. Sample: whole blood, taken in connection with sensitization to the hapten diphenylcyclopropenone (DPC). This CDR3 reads CASSWGRGNQPQHF. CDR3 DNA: TGTGCCAGCAGTTGGGGAAGAGGTAATCAGCCCCAGCATTTT.